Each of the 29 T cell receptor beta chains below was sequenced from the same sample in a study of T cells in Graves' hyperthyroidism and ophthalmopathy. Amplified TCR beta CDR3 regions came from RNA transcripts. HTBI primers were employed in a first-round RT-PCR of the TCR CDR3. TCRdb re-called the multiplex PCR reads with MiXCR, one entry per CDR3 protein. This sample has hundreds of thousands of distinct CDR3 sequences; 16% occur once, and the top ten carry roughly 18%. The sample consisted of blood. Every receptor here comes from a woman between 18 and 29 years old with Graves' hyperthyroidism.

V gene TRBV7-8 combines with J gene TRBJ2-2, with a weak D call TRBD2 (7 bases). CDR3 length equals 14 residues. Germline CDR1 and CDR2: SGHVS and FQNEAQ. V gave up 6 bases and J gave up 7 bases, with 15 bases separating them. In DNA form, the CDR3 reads TGTGCCAGCAGGTCTAGGGGGGGCATCGGGGAGCTGTTTTTT. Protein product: CASRSRGGIGELFF.

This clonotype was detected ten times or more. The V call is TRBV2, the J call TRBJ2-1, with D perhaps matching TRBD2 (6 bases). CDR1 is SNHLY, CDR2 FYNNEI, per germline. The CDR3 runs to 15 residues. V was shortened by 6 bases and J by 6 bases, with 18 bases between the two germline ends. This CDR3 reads CASRFSGGIRNEQFF. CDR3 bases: TGTGCCAGCAGATTTAGCGGAGGGATCCGCAATGAGCAGTTCTTC.

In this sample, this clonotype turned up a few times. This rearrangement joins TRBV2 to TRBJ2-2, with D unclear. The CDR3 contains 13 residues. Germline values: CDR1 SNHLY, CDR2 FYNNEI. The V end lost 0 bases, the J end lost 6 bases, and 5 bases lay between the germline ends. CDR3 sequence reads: CASSEAAPGELFF. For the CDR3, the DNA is TGTGCCAGCAGTGAAGCAGCCCCCGGGGAGCTGTTTTTT. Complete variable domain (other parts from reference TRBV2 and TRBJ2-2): EPEVTQTPSHQVTQMGQEVILRCVPISNHLYFYWYRQILGQKVEFLVSFYNNEISEKSEIFDDQFSVERPDGSNFTLKIRSTKLEDSAMYFCASSEAAPGELFFGEGSRLTVL.

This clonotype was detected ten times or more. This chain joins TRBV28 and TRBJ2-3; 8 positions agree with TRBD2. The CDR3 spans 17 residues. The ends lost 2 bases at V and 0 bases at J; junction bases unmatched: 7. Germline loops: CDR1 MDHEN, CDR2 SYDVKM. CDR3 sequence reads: CASSLLAGPTSTDTQYF. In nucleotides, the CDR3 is TGTGCCAGCAGTTTACTAGCGGGTCCAACTAGCACAGATACGCAGTATTTT.

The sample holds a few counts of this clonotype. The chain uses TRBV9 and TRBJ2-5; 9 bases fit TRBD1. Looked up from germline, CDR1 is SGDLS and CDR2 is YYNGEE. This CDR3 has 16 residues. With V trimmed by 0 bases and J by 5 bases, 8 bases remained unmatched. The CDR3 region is CASSVGVGDREETQYF. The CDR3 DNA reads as TGTGCCAGCAGCGTAGGGGTCGGGGACAGGGAGGAGACCCAGTACTTC.

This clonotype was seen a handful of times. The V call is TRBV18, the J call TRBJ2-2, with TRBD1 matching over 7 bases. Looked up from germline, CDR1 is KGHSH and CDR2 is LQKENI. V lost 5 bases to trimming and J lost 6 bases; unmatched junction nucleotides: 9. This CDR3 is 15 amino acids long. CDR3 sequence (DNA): TGTGCCAGCTCAAGCCGTACAGGGGTTGCCGGGGAGCTGTTTTTT. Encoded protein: CASSSRTGVAGELFF. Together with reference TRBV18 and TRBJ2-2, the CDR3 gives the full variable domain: NAGVMQNPRHLVRRRGQEARLRCSPMKGHSHVYWYRQLPEEGLKFMVYLQKENIIDESGMPKERFSAEFPKEGPSILRIQQVVRGDSAAYFCASSSRTGVAGELFFGEGSRLTVL.

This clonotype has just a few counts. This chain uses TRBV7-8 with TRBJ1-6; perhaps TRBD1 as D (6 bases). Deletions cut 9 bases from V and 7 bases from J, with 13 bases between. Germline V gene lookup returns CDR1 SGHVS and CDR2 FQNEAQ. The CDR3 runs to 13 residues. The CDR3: CASADSENSPLHF. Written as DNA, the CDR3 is TGTGCCAGTGCGGACAGTGAAAATTCACCCCTCCACTTT.

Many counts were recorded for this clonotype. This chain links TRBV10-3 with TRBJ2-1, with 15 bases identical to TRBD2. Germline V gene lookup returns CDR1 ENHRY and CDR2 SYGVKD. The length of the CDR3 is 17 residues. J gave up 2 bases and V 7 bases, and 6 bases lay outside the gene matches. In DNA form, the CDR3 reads TGTGCCATCAACAAAGGACTAGCGGGAGGGCCCTACAATGAGCAGTTCTTC. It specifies CAINKGLAGGPYNEQFF.

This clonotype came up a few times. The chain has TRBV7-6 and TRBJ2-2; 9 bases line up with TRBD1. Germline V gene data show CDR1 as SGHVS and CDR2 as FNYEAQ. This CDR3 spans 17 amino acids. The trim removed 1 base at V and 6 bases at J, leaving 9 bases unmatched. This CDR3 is CASSLDPDRGMAGELFF. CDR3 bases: TGTGCCAGCAGCTTAGACCCGGACAGGGGAATGGCCGGGGAGCTGTTTTTT.

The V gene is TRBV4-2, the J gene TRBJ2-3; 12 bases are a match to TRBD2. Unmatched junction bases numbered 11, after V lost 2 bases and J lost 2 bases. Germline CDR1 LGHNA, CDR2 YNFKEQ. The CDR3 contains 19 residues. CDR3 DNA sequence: TGTGCCAGCAGCCAAAAATACCCTAGCGGGGGGGTCTCCACAGATACGCAGTATTTT. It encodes CASSQKYPSGGVSTDTQYF.

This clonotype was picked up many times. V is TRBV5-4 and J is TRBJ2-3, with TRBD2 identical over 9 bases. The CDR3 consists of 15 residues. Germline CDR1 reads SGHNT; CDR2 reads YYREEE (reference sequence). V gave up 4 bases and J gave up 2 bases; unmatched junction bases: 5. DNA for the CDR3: TGTGCCAGCAGCCGCGGGAGGGTGAACACAGATACGCAGTATTTT. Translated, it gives CASSRGRVNTDTQYF.

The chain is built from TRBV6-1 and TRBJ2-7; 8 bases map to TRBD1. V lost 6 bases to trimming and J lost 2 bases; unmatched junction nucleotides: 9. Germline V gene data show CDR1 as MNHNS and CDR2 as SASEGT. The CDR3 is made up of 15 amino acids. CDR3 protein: CASSLTDRVPYEQYF. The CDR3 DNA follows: TGTGCCAGCAGCCTCACGGACAGGGTCCCCTACGAGCAGTACTTC.

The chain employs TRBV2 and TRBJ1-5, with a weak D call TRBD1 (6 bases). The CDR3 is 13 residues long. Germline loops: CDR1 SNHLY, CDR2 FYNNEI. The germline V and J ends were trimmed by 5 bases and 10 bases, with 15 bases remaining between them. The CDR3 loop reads CASSINREGPQHF. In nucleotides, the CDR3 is TGTGCCAGCAGTATTAACAGGGAGGGACCCCAGCATTTT. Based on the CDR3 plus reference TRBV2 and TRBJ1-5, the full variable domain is EPEVTQTPSHQVTQMGQEVILRCVPISNHLYFYWYRQILGQKVEFLVSFYNNEISEKSEIFDDQFSVERPDGSNFTLKIRSTKLEDSAMYFCASSINREGPQHFGDGTRLSIL.

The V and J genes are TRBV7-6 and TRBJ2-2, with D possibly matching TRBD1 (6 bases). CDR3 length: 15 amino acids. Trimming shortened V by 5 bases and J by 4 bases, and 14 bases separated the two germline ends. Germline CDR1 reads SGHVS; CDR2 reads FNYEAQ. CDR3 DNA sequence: TGTGCCAGCAGCGTCCTTAGCAGGGGCACCGGGGAGCTGTTTTTT. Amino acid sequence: CASSVLSRGTGELFF.

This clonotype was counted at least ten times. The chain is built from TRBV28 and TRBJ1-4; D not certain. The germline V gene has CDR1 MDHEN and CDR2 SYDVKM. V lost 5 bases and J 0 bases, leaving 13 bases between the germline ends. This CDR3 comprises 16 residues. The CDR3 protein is CASSLHTGATNEKLFF. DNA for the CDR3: TGTGCCAGCAGTCTACACACGGGTGCAACTAATGAAAAACTGTTTTTT.

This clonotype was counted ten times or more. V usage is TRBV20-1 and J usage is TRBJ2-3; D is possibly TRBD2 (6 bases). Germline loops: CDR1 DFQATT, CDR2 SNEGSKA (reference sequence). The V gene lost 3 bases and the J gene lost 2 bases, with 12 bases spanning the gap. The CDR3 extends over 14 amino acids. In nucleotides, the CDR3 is TGCAGTGCTAGTCGCGGGGCCAACACAGATACGCAGTATTTT. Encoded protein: CSASRGANTDTQYF.

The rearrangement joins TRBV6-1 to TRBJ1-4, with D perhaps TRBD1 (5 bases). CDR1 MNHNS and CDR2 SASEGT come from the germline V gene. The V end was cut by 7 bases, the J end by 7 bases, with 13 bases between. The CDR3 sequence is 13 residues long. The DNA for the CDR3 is TGTGCCAGCACTGTGGCGGGGGTTGAAAAACTGTTTTTT. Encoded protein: CASTVAGVEKLFF.

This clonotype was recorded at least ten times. As DNA, the CDR3 is TGTGCCAGCAGCGCCCTTATCCAGGGAAAACTGTTTTTT. Translation: CASSALIQGKLFF. The chain links TRBV7-9 to TRBJ1-4; TRBD1 might be the D (5 bases). This CDR3 is built from 13 residues. Trimming removed 5 bases at V and 10 bases at J, with 14 bases between. Germline V gene data show CDR1 as SEHNR and CDR2 as FQNEAQ (reference sequence).

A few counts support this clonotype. CDR3 in amino acids: CASSPGVGGEGETQYF. CDR3 DNA: TGTGCCAGCAGCCCCGGAGTTGGGGGCGAAGGGGAGACCCAGTACTTC. This rearrangement joins TRBV7-9 to TRBJ2-5; D is perhaps TRBD1 (6 bases). CDR1 and CDR2 from the germline V gene are SEHNR and FQNEAQ (reference sequence). Trimming removed 5 bases at V and 5 bases at J, with 21 bases between. The CDR3 runs to 16 residues.

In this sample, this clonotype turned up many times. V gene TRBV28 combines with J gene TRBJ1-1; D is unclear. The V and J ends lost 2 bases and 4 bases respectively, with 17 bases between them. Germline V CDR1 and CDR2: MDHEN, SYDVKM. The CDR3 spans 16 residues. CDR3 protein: CASSLPPAGISTEAFF. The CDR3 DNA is TGTGCCAGCAGTTTACCCCCGGCGGGGATAAGCACTGAAGCTTTCTTT.

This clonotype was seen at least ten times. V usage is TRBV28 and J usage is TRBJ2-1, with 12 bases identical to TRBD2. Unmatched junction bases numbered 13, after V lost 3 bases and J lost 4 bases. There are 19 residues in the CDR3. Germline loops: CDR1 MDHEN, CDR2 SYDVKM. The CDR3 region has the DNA TGTGCCAGCAGTTTGGGGCTAGCGGGAGGGAGCACGGCGTACAATGAGCAGTTCTTC. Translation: CASSLGLAGGSTAYNEQFF.

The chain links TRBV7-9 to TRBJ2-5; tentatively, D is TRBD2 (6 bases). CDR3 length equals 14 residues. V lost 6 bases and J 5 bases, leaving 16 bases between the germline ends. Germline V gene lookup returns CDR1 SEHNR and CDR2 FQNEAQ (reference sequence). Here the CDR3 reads CASRTTTSMETQYF. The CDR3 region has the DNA TGTGCCAGCAGAACGACGACTAGTATGGAGACCCAGTACTTC.

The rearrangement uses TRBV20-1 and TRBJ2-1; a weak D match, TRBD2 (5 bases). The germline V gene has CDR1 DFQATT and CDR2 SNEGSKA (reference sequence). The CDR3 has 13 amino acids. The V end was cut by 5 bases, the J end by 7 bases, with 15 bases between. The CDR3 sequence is CSARHPRGNEQFF. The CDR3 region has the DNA TGCAGTGCTCGACATCCCCGAGGGAATGAGCAGTTCTTC.

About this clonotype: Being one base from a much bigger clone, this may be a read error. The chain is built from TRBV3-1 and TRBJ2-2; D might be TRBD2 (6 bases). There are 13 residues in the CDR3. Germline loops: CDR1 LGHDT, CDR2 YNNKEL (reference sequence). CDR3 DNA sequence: TGTGCCAGCAGCCAACTAGCTGGCGGGGAGCAGTTTTTT. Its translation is CASSQLAGGEQFF.

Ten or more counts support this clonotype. The CDR3 is CATSRDQGRNEKLFF. The DNA for the CDR3 is TGTGCCACCAGCAGAGATCAAGGGAGGAATGAAAAACTGTTTTTT. V is TRBV15 and J is TRBJ1-4; no clear D. V was trimmed by 0 bases and J by 5 bases, leaving 10 bases between them. Germline V lookup: CDR1 LNHNV, CDR2 YYDKDF (reference sequence). CDR3 length: 15 amino acids.

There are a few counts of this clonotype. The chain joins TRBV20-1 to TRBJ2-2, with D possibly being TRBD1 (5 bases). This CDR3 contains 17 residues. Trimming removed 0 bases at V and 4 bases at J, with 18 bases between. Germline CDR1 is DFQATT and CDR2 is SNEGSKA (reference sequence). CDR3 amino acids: CSARDRKVTVRTGELFF. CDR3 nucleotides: TGCAGTGCTAGAGATCGGAAGGTGACAGTCCGCACCGGGGAGCTGTTTTTT.

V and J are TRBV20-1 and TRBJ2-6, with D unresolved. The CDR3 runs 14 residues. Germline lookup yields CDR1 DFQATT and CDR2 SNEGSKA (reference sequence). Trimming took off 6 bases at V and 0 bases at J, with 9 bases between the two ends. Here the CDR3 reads CSARSSSGANVLTF. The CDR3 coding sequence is TGCAGTGCCCGGTCGTCCTCTGGGGCCAACGTCCTGACTTTC.

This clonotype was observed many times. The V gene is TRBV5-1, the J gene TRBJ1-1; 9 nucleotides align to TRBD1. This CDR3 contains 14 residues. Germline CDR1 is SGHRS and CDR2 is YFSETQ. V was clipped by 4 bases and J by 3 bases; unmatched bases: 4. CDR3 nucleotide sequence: TGCGCCAGCAGCGGGACAGGGTGGGACACTGAAGCTTTCTTT. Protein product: CASSGTGWDTEAFF.

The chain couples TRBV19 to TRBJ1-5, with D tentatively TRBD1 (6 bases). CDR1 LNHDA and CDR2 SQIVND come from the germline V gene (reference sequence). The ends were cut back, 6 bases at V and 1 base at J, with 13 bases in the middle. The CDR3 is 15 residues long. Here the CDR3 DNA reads TGTGCCAGTAGAGAATCAGGGGTGAGCAATCAGCCCCAGCATTTT. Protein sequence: CASRESGVSNQPQHF.